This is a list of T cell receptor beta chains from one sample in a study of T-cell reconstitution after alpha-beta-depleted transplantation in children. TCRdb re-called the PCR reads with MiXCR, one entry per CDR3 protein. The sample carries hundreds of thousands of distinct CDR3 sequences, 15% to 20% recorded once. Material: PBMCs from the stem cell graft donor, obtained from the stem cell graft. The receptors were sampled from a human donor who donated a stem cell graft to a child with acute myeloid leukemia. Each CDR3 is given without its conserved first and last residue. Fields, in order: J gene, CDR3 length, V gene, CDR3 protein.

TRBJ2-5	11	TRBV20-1	SVLAGGGETQY
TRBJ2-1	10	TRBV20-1	SARGGNNEQF
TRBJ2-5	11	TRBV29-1	SVELAMGETQY
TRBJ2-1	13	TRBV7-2	ASSLDPGLVDEQF
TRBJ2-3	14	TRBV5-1	ASSLYGGTSTDTQY
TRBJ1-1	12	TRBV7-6	ASSHRAMETEAF
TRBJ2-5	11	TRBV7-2	ASSPDRENRQY
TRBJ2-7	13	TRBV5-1	ASSLVGQGLDEQY
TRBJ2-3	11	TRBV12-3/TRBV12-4	ASREKGADTQY
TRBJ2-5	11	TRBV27	ASSFVGWGTQY
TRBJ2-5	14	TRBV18	ASSPSGDKYQETQY
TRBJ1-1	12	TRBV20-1	SATDRGSHTEAF
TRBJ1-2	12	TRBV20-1	SARGLSTNYGYT
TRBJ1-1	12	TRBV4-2	ASSQGQGRTEAF
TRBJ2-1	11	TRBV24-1	ATSDQGVDEQF
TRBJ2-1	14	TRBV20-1	SARVLSAGSYNEQF
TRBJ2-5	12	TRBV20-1	SVGSGQGGQTQY
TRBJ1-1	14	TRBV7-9	ASSSDRGKGNTEAF
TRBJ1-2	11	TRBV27	ASSLAGDDGYT
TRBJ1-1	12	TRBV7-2	ASSLVPRDTEAF
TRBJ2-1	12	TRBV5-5	ASSLALVTHEQF
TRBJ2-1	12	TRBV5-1	ASSMRLANNEQF
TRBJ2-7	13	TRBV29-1	SVEETGSWGLEQY
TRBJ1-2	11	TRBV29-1	SVTAGVSYGYT
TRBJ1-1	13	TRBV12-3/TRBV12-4	ASRQKGSMNTEAF
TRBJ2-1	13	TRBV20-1	SASDRGRVYNEQF
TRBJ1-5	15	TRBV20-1	SAQNPREPERNQPQH
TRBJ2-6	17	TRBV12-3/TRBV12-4	ASSFWLDGVPAGANVLT
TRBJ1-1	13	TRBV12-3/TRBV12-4	ASSFPSVPNTEAF
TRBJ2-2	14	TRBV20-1	SARSPRNLNTGELF
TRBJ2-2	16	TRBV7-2	ASSRRLAGGMNTGELF
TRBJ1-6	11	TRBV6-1	ASNSGKGSPLH
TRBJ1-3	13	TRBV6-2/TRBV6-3	ASSTYRNSGNTIY
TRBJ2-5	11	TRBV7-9	ASLGAGQETQY
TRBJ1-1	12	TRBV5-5	ASRQGLGNTEAF
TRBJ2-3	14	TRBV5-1	ASSFWGPSSTDTQY
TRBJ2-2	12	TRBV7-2	ASSFTGGRGELF
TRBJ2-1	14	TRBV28	ASSPSGTRMDNEQF
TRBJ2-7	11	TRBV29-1	SVEATSDYEQY